These 24 T cell receptor beta chains came from one sample sequenced in a study of T cells in narcolepsy. Assay: immunoSEQ multiplex PCR; the TCRdb copy retains only in-frame clones and omits some. The repertoire consists of around 13,000 clones, with about 88% occurring once and the leading ten covering approximately 1.7%. Sequences were obtained from CD45RA- memory CD4+ T cells from PBMCs. Receptor source: a human donor with narcolepsy.

The V call is TRBV11-2, the J call TRBJ2-7; D ambiguous. The germline V gene encodes CDR1 SGHAT and CDR2 FQNNGV. Trimming took off 0 bases at V and 6 bases at J, with 6 bases between the two ends. The CDR3 runs 12 residues. This CDR3 is CASSLDFVEQYF. The CDR3, as DNA: TGTGCCAGCAGCTTAGATTTCGTCGAGCAGTACTTC.

The chain carries TRBV9 and TRBJ2-1, with TRBD2 identical over 10 bases. The CDR3 covers 15 residues. In germline, CDR1 is SGDLS, CDR2 YYNGEE. Trimming at V came to 3 bases and at J to 9 bases, leaving 9 bases not matched to a gene. The CDR3 here is CASSARTSGGGEQFF. CDR3 nucleotides: TGTGCCAGCAGCGCCAGGACTAGCGGAGGCGGTGAGCAGTTCTTC.

The V call is TRBV29-1, the J call TRBJ1-1; perhaps TRBD1 as D (5 bases). From germline, CDR1 is SQVTM and CDR2 ANQGSEA. The CDR3 has 12 amino acids. The germline V and J ends were trimmed by 4 bases and 5 bases, with 11 bases remaining between them. CDR3 nucleotide sequence: TGCAGCGTTGGCGGACAACGAACTGAAGCTTTCTTT. Protein product: CSVGGQRTEAFF.

The genes are TRBV18 and TRBJ2-7, with D perhaps matching TRBD2 (6 bases). The V end was cut by 3 bases, the J end by 3 bases, with 9 bases between. Germline lookup yields CDR1 KGHSH and CDR2 LQKENI. The CDR3 loop spans 13 amino acids. In DNA form, the CDR3 reads TGTGCCAGCTCACCCAGCGGGCACTACGAGCAGTACTTC. Its translation is CASSPSGHYEQYF.

This clone was observed once. This chain connects TRBV7-2 to TRBJ1-1, with D unresolved. Deletions cut 1 base from V and 11 bases from J, with 5 bases between. Looked up from germline, CDR1 is SGHTA and CDR2 is FQGNSA. The CDR3 is made up of 10 amino acids. The CDR3 here is CASSLGAAFF. CDR3 nucleotide sequence: TGTGCCAGCAGCTTAGGCGCGGCTTTCTTT.

The V and J genes are TRBV19 and TRBJ1-1; D is unresolved. CDR1 is LNHDA and CDR2 is SQIVND in the germline V gene (reference sequence). The V and J ends lost 8 bases and 1 base respectively, with 8 bases between them. The CDR3 extends over 12 amino acids. This CDR3 is CASYAANTEAFF. The CDR3 region has the DNA TGTGCCAGTTATGCGGCGAACACTGAAGCTTTCTTT.

This chain links TRBV9 with TRBJ2-7; TRBD2 aligns across 10 bases. From germline, CDR1 is SGDLS and CDR2 YYNGEE. The CDR3 covers 15 residues. V was clipped by 0 bases and J by 5 bases; unmatched bases: 5. The CDR3 protein is CASSVGLAGAHEQYF. Here the CDR3 DNA reads TGTGCCAGCAGCGTAGGGCTAGCGGGAGCACACGAGCAGTACTTC.

This chain joins TRBV5-6 and TRBJ1-6, with 8 positions matching TRBD1. Trimming removed 4 bases from V and 9 bases from J; junction bases left unmatched: 6. This CDR3 has 14 amino acids. Germline values: CDR1 SGHDT, CDR2 YYEEEE. CDR3 sequence: CASSPRTGLSPLHF. In DNA form, the CDR3 reads TGTGCCAGCAGCCCCAGGACAGGGCTTTCACCCCTCCACTTT. Complete variable domain (other parts from reference TRBV5-6 and TRBJ1-6): DAGVTQSPTHLIKTRGQQVTLRCSPKSGHDTVSWYQQALGQGPQFIFQYYEEEERQRGNFPDRFSGHQFPNYSSELNVNALLLGDSALYLCASSPRTGLSPLHFGNGTRLTVT.

The rearrangement joins TRBV28 to TRBJ1-4; D not resolved. This CDR3 spans 14 amino acids. In germline, CDR1 is MDHEN, CDR2 SYDVKM. Trimming cost V 5 bases and J 1 base, with 8 bases left between them. CDR3 sequence reads: CASSTVLTNEKLFF. DNA of the CDR3: TGTGCCAGCAGTACGGTCTTAACTAATGAAAAACTGTTTTTT.

This clone is classed as medium-sized. This CDR3 is CASSHPYGDRDLFGNTIYF. CDR3 bases: TGCGCCAGCAGTCACCCCTACGGGGACAGGGATTTGTTTGGAAACACCATATATTTT. The chain recombines TRBV23-1 with TRBJ1-3, with 9 nucleotides matching TRBD1. TRBV23-1 is known as an ORF, though its function is uncertain. Trimming took 3 bases from V and 3 from J; bases not matched to a gene: 15. This CDR3 region has 19 residues.

V usage is TRBV5-1 and J usage is TRBJ2-5; 9 bases match TRBD2. The assigned J gene may be wrong: the sequence end matches TRBJ2-7 better. The CDR3 covers 15 residues. CDR1 and CDR2 (germline): SGHRS, YFSETQ. CDR3 sequence: CASSLEGTSRYEQYF. CDR3 in DNA: TGCGCCAGCAGCTTGGAAGGGACTAGCCGCTACGAGCAGTACTTC.

J is TRBJ2-2 and V is TRBV10-3; 7 positions agree with TRBD2. Germline V CDR1 and CDR2: ENHRY, SYGVKD. CDR3 length: 16 residues. V lost 2 bases and J lost 4; bases outside the gene matches: 7. CDR3 loop: CAISERSGTGTGELFF. The CDR3 DNA reads as TGTGCCATCAGTGAGAGGAGCGGGACGGGCACCGGGGAGCTGTTTTTT.

The V and J genes are TRBV27 and TRBJ1-2; weak D call: TRBD1 (5 bases). Germline CDR1 reads MNHEY; CDR2 reads SMNVEV (reference sequence). Trimming stripped 5 bases from V and 5 bases from J, with 6 bases between. The CDR3 extends over 11 amino acids. In DNA form, the CDR3 reads TGTGCCAGCAGTGACAGATATGGCTACACCTTC. Translating gives CASSDRYGYTF.

The chain employs TRBV5-1 and TRBJ2-7, with TRBD1 matching over 7 bases. CDR1 SGHRS and CDR2 YFSETQ come from the germline V gene. This CDR3 spans 15 amino acids. J lost 4 bases, V lost 4 bases, and 11 bases had no gene match. This CDR3 is CASSPSPGTEYEQYF. Written as DNA, the CDR3 is TGCGCCAGCAGCCCCAGTCCCGGGACAGAATACGAGCAGTACTTC.

V is TRBV28 and J is TRBJ2-7, with 7 bases identical to TRBD2. Germline CDR1 MDHEN, CDR2 SYDVKM. V lost 4 bases, J lost 7 bases, and 13 bases stayed unmatched. The CDR3 has 15 amino acids. The CDR3 is CASSSSGGRAWEQYF. CDR3 in DNA: TGTGCCAGCAGTTCCTCTGGCGGGAGAGCTTGGGAGCAGTACTTC.

The chain joins TRBV30 to TRBJ2-5; TRBD2 matches 9 bases. Germline CDR1 and CDR2: GTSNPN and SVGIG (reference sequence). The ends lost 4 bases at V and 7 bases at J; junction bases unmatched: 10. The length of the CDR3 is 14 residues. CDR3 nucleotide sequence: TGTGCCTGGACGGCGGGAGGGCCTTCTGGGACCCAGTACTTC. This translates into CAWTAGGPSGTQYF.

The V and J genes are TRBV15 and TRBJ1-6; the D is unclear. The V end was cut by 1 base, the J end by 8 bases, with 12 bases between. CDR1 LNHNV and CDR2 YYDKDF come from the germline V gene (reference sequence). The length of the CDR3 is 15 residues. The CDR3 loop reads CATSRGRTSYSPLHF. The CDR3 DNA reads TGTGCCACCAGCAGAGGAAGGACTTCTTATTCACCCCTCCACTTT.

This sequence joins TRBV7-9 and TRBJ2-3, with 11 bases fitting TRBD2. The trim removed 6 bases at V and 4 bases at J, leaving 9 bases unmatched. The germline V gene encodes CDR1 SEHNR and CDR2 FQNEAQ (reference sequence). CDR3 length: 16 amino acids. The CDR3 loop reads CASRFTSGRGADTQYF. The DNA of the CDR3 is TGTGCCAGCAGGTTCACTAGCGGGAGAGGCGCAGATACGCAGTATTTT. Full variable domain (outside the CDR3, taken from reference TRBV7-9 and TRBJ2-3): DTGVSQNPRHKITKRGQNVTFRCDPISEHNRLYWYRQTLGQGPEFLTYFQNEAQLEKSRLLSDRFSAERPKGSFSTLEIQRTEQGDSAMYLCASRFTSGRGADTQYFGPGTRLTVL.

The genes are TRBV6-1 and TRBJ2-1; 7 nucleotides align to TRBD2. The CDR3 has 17 amino acids. Germline assignment: CDR1 MNHNS and CDR2 SASEGT. Germline trimming cut 1 base from V and 3 bases from J; bases unmatched to any gene: 9. CDR3 protein: CASSEEEAGVLYNEQFF. The CDR3 coding sequence is TGTGCCAGCAGTGAAGAGGAGGCGGGAGTGCTCTACAATGAGCAGTTCTTC.

The gene calls are TRBV5-5 and TRBJ1-1; no clear D gene. The CDR3 extends over 13 amino acids. In germline, CDR1 is SGHKS, CDR2 YYEKEE (reference sequence). Trimming took 2 bases from V and 2 from J, leaving 7 bases between them. The CDR3 here is CASSLSRNTEAFF. CDR3 nucleotides: TGTGCCAGCAGCTTATCCCGTAACACTGAAGCTTTCTTT.

The chain is built from TRBV29-1 and TRBJ2-7; D uncertain. CDR3 length equals 13 residues. Trimming removed 7 bases from V and 3 bases from J, with 16 bases in between. Per the germline V gene, CDR1 is SQVTM and CDR2 is ANQGSEA. CDR3 nucleotides: TGCAGCGCACGATTTAGAGGCCGCTACGAGCAGTACTTC. Its protein is CSARFRGRYEQYF.

The chain recombines TRBV7-2 with TRBJ1-1; TRBD1 matches 9 bases. The CDR3 is 13 residues long. V was pared by 5 bases and J by 11 bases, with 9 bases of the junction left unmatched. The germline V gene has CDR1 SGHTA and CDR2 FQGNSA. CDR3 nucleotides: TGTGCCAGCAGCCGAGAACAGGGGGCTAAGGCTTTCTTT. It yields the protein CASSREQGAKAFF.

The rearrangement links TRBV19 to TRBJ2-1; 11 bases fit TRBD2. V gave up 4 bases and J gave up 7 bases; unmatched junction bases: 12. The germline V gene encodes CDR1 LNHDA and CDR2 SQIVND (reference sequence). The CDR3 runs to 17 residues. CDR3 bases: TGTGCCAGTAGTAAAAGGGGGACTAGCGGCCTAGGGAATGAGCAGTTCTTC. Its protein is CASSKRGTSGLGNEQFF.

This clone was picked up a small number of times. This sequence joins TRBV19 and TRBJ2-1; 13 nucleotides line up with TRBD2. The CDR3 is made up of 17 amino acids. Germline V gene sequence: CDR1 LNHDA, CDR2 SQIVND (reference sequence). V was pared by 2 bases and J by 8 bases, with 9 bases of the junction left unmatched. The CDR3 loop is CASSILGGTSGTDEQFF. DNA of the CDR3: TGTGCCAGTAGTATATTGGGGGGGACTAGCGGGACCGATGAGCAGTTCTTC.